The 24 T cell receptor beta chains reported below all come from one sample, sequenced in a study of T cell repertoires in cytomegalovirus infection. TCRdb re-called the reads through MiXCR, storing one row per CDR3 protein. The table has around 500,000 distinct CDR3 sequences, roughly 42% seen once. These TCRs' antigens remain unknown. Sequencing used cultured PBMCs, obtained from culture after CMV antigen stimulation. Source of these receptors: a human donor in good health (CMV status not recorded). Some clones in this sample may be carry-over from other donors' samples.

This clonotype has more than one count but fewer than ten. This chain joins TRBV11-2 and TRBJ2-5, with a tentative D call TRBD2 (6 bases). Germline V gene sequence: CDR1 SGHAT, CDR2 FQNNGV. Trimming removed 5 bases from V and 0 bases from J, with 13 bases in between. This CDR3 is built from 15 residues. As DNA, the CDR3 is TGTGCCAGCAGCGGGGGGTTGGGGAACCAAGAGACCCAGTACTTC. It codes for CASSGGLGNQETQYF.

The rearrangement links TRBV10-3 to TRBJ2-7, with 11 bases matching TRBD1. The V segment lost 3 bases and the J segment 3 bases; nucleotides outside the gene matches: 4. The CDR3 consists of 15 residues. Germline-derived CDR1 and CDR2 are ENHRY and SYGVKD. Here the CDR3 reads CAISDRDRGFYEQYF. The CDR3 DNA sequence: TGTGCCATCAGTGATCGGGACAGGGGGTTCTACGAGCAGTACTTC.

This chain connects TRBV6-6 to TRBJ2-2; TRBD2 aligns across 10 bases. Trimming at V came to 6 bases and at J to 6 bases, leaving 10 bases not matched to a gene. The CDR3 sequence is 16 residues long. The germline V gene encodes CDR1 MNHNY and CDR2 SVGAGI (reference sequence). The CDR3 here is CASRRTTSGLPGELFF. As DNA, the CDR3 is TGTGCCAGCAGGAGAACGACTAGCGGGCTACCCGGGGAGCTGTTTTTT.

The gene calls are TRBV29-1 and TRBJ1-1; D possibly corresponds to TRBD1 (6 bases). The CDR3 is 13 residues long. V lost 6 bases and J 2 bases, leaving 13 bases between the germline ends. Germline assignment: CDR1 SQVTM and CDR2 ANQGSEA. CDR3 nucleotide sequence: TGCAGCGTCACAGGGCCCTCAAACACTGAAGCTTTCTTT. Translation: CSVTGPSNTEAFF.

This clonotype was detected only a few times. The chain carries TRBV12-3 or TRBV12-4 and TRBJ1-3; unclear D gene. Trimming removed 7 bases at V and 6 bases at J, with 10 bases between. CDR3 length: 12 residues. In DNA form, the CDR3 reads TGTGCCAGCACCTTGGAGCCAAACACCATATATTTT. Translation: CASTLEPNTIYF.

The chain links TRBV7-9 to TRBJ2-5; possibly TRBD1 for D (6 bases). The CDR3 loop spans 16 amino acids. V lost 5 bases and J 2 bases, leaving 18 bases between the germline ends. CDR1 and CDR2 from the germline V gene are SEHNR and FQNEAQ (reference sequence). The CDR3: CASSTLPGQLQETQYF. Here the CDR3 DNA reads TGTGCCAGCAGCACCCTCCCCGGACAGCTACAAGAGACCCAGTACTTC.

The V and J genes are TRBV20-1 and TRBJ2-1; TRBD2 matches 9 bases. Germline-derived CDR1 and CDR2 are DFQATT and SNEGSKA (reference sequence). This CDR3 region has 13 residues. Trimming took 7 bases from V and 12 from J; bases not matched to a gene: 13. The CDR3 is CSGGGGGVQGQFF. The CDR3 nucleotides are TGCAGTGGAGGAGGCGGGGGGGTGCAGGGGCAGTTCTTC.

This clonotype has just a few counts. The rearrangement joins TRBV7-2 to TRBJ1-6; 8 nucleotides align to TRBD1. The CDR3 is 15 residues long. V lost 3 bases, J lost 9 bases, and 7 bases stayed unmatched. Germline V gives CDR1 SGHTA, CDR2 FQGNSA. The CDR3 region is CASSLIQGASSPLHF. The CDR3 region has the DNA TGTGCCAGCAGCTTGATTCAGGGGGCGAGTTCACCCCTCCACTTT. The variable domain in full, with the rest retrieved from reference TRBV7-2 and TRBJ1-6, is GAGVSQSPSNKVTEKGKDVELRCDPISGHTALYWYRQSLGQGLEFLIYFQGNSAPDKSGLPSDRFSAERTGGSVSTLTIQRTQQEDSAVYLCASSLIQGASSPLHFGNGTRLTVT.

This clonotype was observed a handful of times. The CDR3 loop reads CASSWSQTQETQYF. The CDR3 region has the DNA TGTGCCAGTAGTTGGAGCCAGACACAAGAGACCCAGTACTTC. This chain links TRBV19 with TRBJ2-5; D is undetermined. V lost 5 bases and J lost 2, with 12 bases in between. The CDR3 consists of 14 residues. CDR1 is LNHDA and CDR2 is SQIVND in the germline V gene (reference sequence).

This clonotype was counted ten times or more. The chain employs TRBV7-2 and TRBJ2-3; D possibly corresponds to TRBD2 (6 bases). V lost 4 bases, J lost 6 bases, and 11 bases lay in between. Germline loops: CDR1 SGHTA, CDR2 FQGNSA. This CDR3 has 13 amino acids. CDR3 residues: CASSWRDPDTQYF. The CDR3 nucleotides read TGTGCCAGCAGCTGGCGGGACCCGGATACGCAGTATTTT.

This clonotype was counted between two and nine times. V is TRBV7-9 and J is TRBJ1-1, with 8 bases that match TRBD1. The CDR3 is 12 amino acids. Germline trimming cut 5 bases from V and 11 bases from J; bases unmatched to any gene: 7. Germline V lookup: CDR1 SEHNR, CDR2 FQNEAQ (reference sequence). CDR3 sequence reads: CASSRTGRGAFF. CDR3 DNA: TGTGCCAGCAGCCGGACAGGGAGAGGGGCTTTCTTT. The full variable domain, in which reference TRBV7-9 and TRBJ1-1 provide the parts outside the CDR3, is DTGVSQNPRHKITKRGQNVTFRCDPISEHNRLYWYRQTLGQGPEFLTYFQNEAQLEKSRLLSDRFSAERPKGSFSTLEIQRTEQGDSAMYLCASSRTGRGAFFGQGTRLTVV.

This clonotype has ten or more counts. V gene TRBV7-2 combines with J gene TRBJ2-1, with 7 bases that match TRBD2. CDR1 and CDR2 (germline): SGHTA, FQGNSA. There are 15 residues in the CDR3. V gave up 2 bases and J gave up 1 base; unmatched junction bases: 2. CDR3 in DNA: TGTGCCAGCAGCTTATTGGGGGGGTCCTACAATGAGCAGTTCTTC. Amino acids: CASSLLGGSYNEQFF.

This clonotype turned up a few times. The chain employs TRBV4-1 and TRBJ2-2; no reliable D call. The CDR3 extends over 18 amino acids. Germline V gene lookup returns CDR1 MGHRA and CDR2 YSYEKL. V dropped 1 base and J dropped 1 base, with 16 bases sitting between them. The CDR3 DNA follows: TGCGCCAGCAGCCAAGGTCCCCACACATCATTGAACACCGGGGAGCTGTTTTTT. Translation gives CASSQGPHTSLNTGELFF.

The rearrangement joins TRBV7-3 to TRBJ2-7; tentatively, D is TRBD1 (6 bases). Between the trimmed V and J ends, which lost 5 bases and 5 bases, there was a span of 13 bases. Per germline, CDR1 SGHTA and CDR2 FQGTGA. The CDR3 runs to 13 residues. The CDR3 here is CASSPRGRDEQYF. DNA of the CDR3: TGTGCCAGCAGCCCTAGGGGGAGAGACGAGCAGTACTTC.

In its sample, this clonotype was seen a few times. The chain recombines TRBV7-2 with TRBJ2-7; D possibly uses TRBD1 or TRBD2 (5 bases each). The CDR3 runs to 14 residues. Germline CDR1 is SGHTA and CDR2 is FQGNSA. Trimming stripped 4 bases from V and 2 bases from J, with 12 bases between. The CDR3 DNA reads as TGTGCCAGCAGCTCCCGCCCGGGGCCCTACGAGCAGTACTTC. Protein sequence: CASSSRPGPYEQYF.

This clonotype was seen a few times. The V gene is TRBV7-2, the J gene TRBJ1-2, with no clear D. From germline, CDR1 is SGHTA and CDR2 FQGNSA. V was pared by 5 bases and J by 8 bases, with 15 bases between. The CDR3 extends over 13 amino acids. CDR3 coding DNA: TGTGCCAGCAGCCGCGACCGGAGGCGAGGCTACACCTTC. Its protein is CASSRDRRRGYTF.

The chain joins TRBV18 to TRBJ2-4; 8 nucleotides line up with TRBD1. Germline V CDR1 and CDR2: KGHSH, LQKENI. The CDR3 sequence is 15 residues long. Germline trimming cut 3 bases from V and 4 bases from J; bases unmatched to any gene: 5. The CDR3 DNA sequence: TGTGCCAGCTCACCTGGAGGGGACAGGAAAAACATTCAGTACTTC. It translates to CASSPGGDRKNIQYF.

In its sample, this clonotype was seen a few times. The chain links TRBV20-1 to TRBJ1-5; 9 bases are a match to TRBD1. Unmatched junction bases numbered 13, after V lost 4 bases and J lost 6 bases. This CDR3 has 16 amino acids. The germline CDR1 and CDR2 sequences are DFQATT and SNEGSKA (reference sequence). The CDR3 DNA is TGCAGTGCTAAAGGTGGGTTGGACAGGGGCCGTCAGCCCCAGCATTTT. Amino acid sequence: CSAKGGLDRGRQPQHF.

This clonotype came up a few times. This chain joins TRBV7-2 and TRBJ2-3; no firm D call. V was shortened by 6 bases and J by 0 bases, with 13 bases between the two germline ends. This CDR3 comprises 15 residues. CDR1 is SGHTA, CDR2 FQGNSA, per germline. CDR3 sequence: CASRWWGTSTDTQYF. CDR3 nucleotides: TGTGCCAGCAGGTGGTGGGGTACTAGCACAGATACGCAGTATTTT.

The table lists this clonotype with a few counts. This chain uses TRBV7-2 with TRBJ2-3; TRBD2 might be the D (6 bases). Trimming took off 5 bases at V and 5 bases at J, with 11 bases between the two ends. The CDR3 length is 13 residues. CDR1 SGHTA and CDR2 FQGNSA come from the germline V gene. CDR3 region: CASSLTRIDTQYF. The CDR3 nucleotides read TGTGCCAGCAGCCTGACTAGAATAGATACGCAGTATTTT.

On this clonotype itself: The junction departs from germline at one end; a sequencing error may be responsible. The rearrangement links TRBV11-2 to TRBJ1-4; D gene ambiguous. This CDR3 has 15 residues. Germline V CDR1 and CDR2: SGHAT, FQNNGV. The chain's CDR3 is CASSFRHTDNVKLFF. CDR3 nucleotide sequence: TGTGCCAGCAGCTTTCGACACACCGATAATGTAAAACTGTTTTTT.

V gene TRBV7-8 combines with J gene TRBJ2-5, with 9 bases identical to TRBD1. CDR1 is SGHVS, CDR2 FQNEAQ, per germline. The ends lost 7 bases at V and 4 bases at J; junction bases unmatched: 10. This CDR3 has 15 residues. The CDR3 protein is CASNMGQGGPETQYF. CDR3 DNA: TGTGCCAGCAACATGGGACAGGGTGGTCCAGAGACCCAGTACTTC. Drawing the rest from reference TRBV7-8 and TRBJ2-5, the complete variable domain is GAGVSQSPRYKVAKRGQDVALRCDPISGHVSLFWYQQALGQGPEFLTYFQNEAQLDKSGLPSDRFFAERPEGSVSTLKIQRTQQEDSAVYLCASNMGQGGPETQYFGPGTRLLVL.

The V call is TRBV20-1, the J call TRBJ2-1; TRBD2 matches 11 bases. Per germline, CDR1 DFQATT and CDR2 SNEGSKA (reference sequence). The CDR3 runs to 18 residues. V was pared by 8 bases and J by 6 bases, with 21 bases of the junction left unmatched. In DNA, the CDR3 is TGCAGTTGGGACAGCGGGGGGCTAGCGGGAGGCCCCCGCAATGAGCAGTTCTTC. It yields the protein CSWDSGGLAGGPRNEQFF.

This chain uses TRBV5-4 with TRBJ2-1; the D is unclear. The CDR3 is 14 residues long. From germline, CDR1 is SGHNT and CDR2 YYREEE (reference sequence). The V end was cut by 7 bases, the J end by 5 bases, with 16 bases between. The CDR3 coding sequence is TGTGCCAGCCAGGCAGTCAGCCCCAACAATGAGCAGTTCTTC. As protein: CASQAVSPNNEQFF.